The 9 T cell receptor beta chains in this list originate from one sample, sequenced in a study of a mutant IDH1 vaccine in newly diagnosed glioma. Method: immunoSEQ multiplex PCR; TCRdb's copy keeps in-frame clones and lacks some. The data hold roughly 26,000 clones, with approximately 87% observed a single time. Described time point: week 35, safety follow-up. Vaccination comprised doses that each held 300 ug of mutant IDH1 20-mer peptide, plus topical imiquimod. No antigen has been identified for these receptors. Source: PBMCs, taken from a glioma patient whose treatment included an IDH1 peptide vaccine. These receptors were obtained from a young man with glioma.

The chain links TRBV29-1 to TRBJ1-1, with D uncertain. The V gene lost 2 bases and the J gene lost 5 bases, with 12 bases spanning the gap. The germline V gene encodes CDR1 SQVTM and CDR2 ANQGSEA. This CDR3 contains 13 residues. CDR3 protein: CSVEKGIVTEAFF. The CDR3 nucleotides read TGCAGCGTTGAAAAGGGTATAGTGACTGAAGCTTTCTTT.

The V and J genes are TRBV5-6 and TRBJ1-2; the D gene is possibly TRBD1 (6 bases). The CDR3 is 15 residues long. V was cut by 4 bases and J by 7 bases, with 20 bases left in between. Looked up from germline, CDR1 is SGHDT and CDR2 is YYEEEE. The CDR3 sequence: CASSLSPGAGTGYTF. As DNA, the CDR3 is TGTGCCAGCAGCCTCTCCCCGGGGGCAGGAACTGGCTACACCTTC.

The chain recombines TRBV10-3 with TRBJ2-1, with TRBD1 matching over 8 bases. Germline CDR1 reads ENHRY; CDR2 reads SYGVKD. The CDR3 covers 14 residues. V gave up 10 bases and J gave up 5 bases; unmatched junction bases: 10. The CDR3 nucleotides are TGTGCCAGCTCCGGGACAGGACAAGACAATGAGCAGTTCTTC. Encoded protein: CASSGTGQDNEQFF.

This chain joins TRBV29-1 and TRBJ2-4; D ambiguous. The length of the CDR3 is 14 residues. Trimming pared 4 bases from V and 6 bases from J, leaving 16 bases between. Per germline, CDR1 SQVTM and CDR2 ANQGSEA. The CDR3 protein is CSVVATASPNIQYF. The CDR3 region has the DNA TGCAGCGTTGTTGCCACGGCGTCTCCAAACATTCAGTACTTC.

V and J are TRBV5-5 and TRBJ1-3, with unresolved D. V was shortened by 4 bases and J by 0 bases, with 11 bases between the two germline ends. The CDR3 covers 15 residues. Germline CDR1 is SGHKS and CDR2 is YYEKEE (reference sequence). Written as DNA, the CDR3 is TGTGCCAGCAGCGACGACCGGTTCTCTGGAAACACCATATATTTT. Encoded protein: CASSDDRFSGNTIYF.

A few counts support this clone. The rearrangement joins TRBV7-9 to TRBJ2-2; TRBD1 aligns across 10 bases. V lost 3 bases and J lost 5; bases outside the gene matches: 6. This CDR3 contains 16 residues. The V gene's germline CDR1 is SEHNR and CDR2 FQNEAQ (reference sequence). The CDR3 DNA reads TGTGCCAGCAGCTTCCGACAGGGGGCTGGGACCGGGGAGCTGTTTTTT. As protein: CASSFRQGAGTGELFF.

The chain carries TRBV28 and TRBJ2-1; possibly TRBD1 for D (6 bases). This CDR3 contains 14 residues. CDR1 is MDHEN, CDR2 SYDVKM, per germline. V lost 8 bases to trimming and J lost 0 bases, with 11 bases between them. The CDR3 DNA follows: TGTGCCAGCCTGACAGGAGGCTCCTACAATGAGCAGTTCTTC. Translating gives CASLTGGSYNEQFF.

About this clone itself: The same CDR3 arises from other DNA sequences in this sample as well. The chain is built from TRBV30 and TRBJ1-4; weak D call: TRBD1 (6 bases). Trimming pared 0 bases from V and 14 bases from J, leaving 16 bases between. Germline V CDR1 and CDR2: GTSNPN, SVGIG (reference sequence). The CDR3 length is 13 residues. The CDR3 sequence is CAWSVWAGDRLFF. CDR3 in DNA: TGTGCCTGGAGTGTATGGGCAGGGGATCGCCTGTTTTTT.

The chain joins TRBV5-1 to TRBJ2-1; D remains unclear. Germline CDR1 reads SGHRS; CDR2 reads YFSETQ. Between the trimmed V and J ends, which lost 2 bases and 6 bases, there was a span of 9 bases. The CDR3 runs to 13 residues. CDR3 amino acids: CASSLGPGNEQFF. The CDR3, as DNA: TGCGCCAGCAGCTTAGGTCCGGGCAATGAGCAGTTCTTC.